Below are 5 T cell receptor beta chains sequenced from a single sample in a study of blood T cell repertoires in COVID-19. The assay was immunoSEQ multiplex PCR, and TCRdb's table has in-frame clones only and misses some. The profile shows a few hundred thousand clones, 75% to 90% of them singletons. The source material was peripheral blood. Receptors originate from a woman aged 65 to 85 with acute or convalescent COVID-19.

V gene TRBV9 combines with J gene TRBJ2-3; 7 nucleotides agree with TRBD1. The CDR3 length is 11 residues. The germline gives CDR1 SGDLS, CDR2 YYNGEE. The V gene end was trimmed by 3 bases and the J gene end by 11 bases; junction bases not matched to a gene: 3. Here the CDR3 reads CASSGDSEQYF. The CDR3 region has the DNA TGTGCCAGCAGCGGGGACAGTGAGCAGTATTTT.

This chain links TRBV6-5 with TRBJ2-7, with D uncertain. Germline loops: CDR1 MNHEY, CDR2 SVGAGI. The CDR3 has 12 residues. V was cut by 6 bases and J by 1 base, with 7 bases left in between. CDR3 nucleotide sequence: TGTGCCAGCAGGTCCCCTTCCTACGAGCAGTACTTC. Residues: CASRSPSYEQYF.

The chain uses TRBV7-3 and TRBJ1-6, with TRBD1 identical over 9 bases. V trimming: 3 bases; J trimming: 5 bases; junction bases outside the gene matches: 2. Germline CDR1 is SGHTA and CDR2 is FQGTGA. The CDR3 consists of 15 residues. This chain's CDR3 is CASSLTGGDNSPLHF. CDR3 nucleotides: TGTGCCAGCAGCTTGACAGGGGGAGATAATTCACCCCTCCACTTT.

The V and J genes are TRBV5-1 and TRBJ2-3, with TRBD2 identical over 8 bases. There are 13 residues in the CDR3. V shed 4 bases and J 9 bases; nucleotides not matched to a gene: 7. Germline V lookup: CDR1 SGHRS, CDR2 YFSETQ. CDR3: CASSPISGETQYF. CDR3 DNA sequence: TGCGCCAGCAGCCCCATTAGCGGGGAAACGCAGTATTTT.

V gene TRBV2 combines with J gene TRBJ1-5; a possible D gene is TRBD1 (5 bases). V lost 5 bases and J lost 5, with 16 bases in between. The CDR3 runs to 15 residues. Germline V CDR1 and CDR2: SNHLY, FYNNEI. DNA for the CDR3: TGTGCCAGCAGTACCCGACAGTCACCTTATCAGCCCCAGCATTTT. This encodes CASSTRQSPYQPQHF.